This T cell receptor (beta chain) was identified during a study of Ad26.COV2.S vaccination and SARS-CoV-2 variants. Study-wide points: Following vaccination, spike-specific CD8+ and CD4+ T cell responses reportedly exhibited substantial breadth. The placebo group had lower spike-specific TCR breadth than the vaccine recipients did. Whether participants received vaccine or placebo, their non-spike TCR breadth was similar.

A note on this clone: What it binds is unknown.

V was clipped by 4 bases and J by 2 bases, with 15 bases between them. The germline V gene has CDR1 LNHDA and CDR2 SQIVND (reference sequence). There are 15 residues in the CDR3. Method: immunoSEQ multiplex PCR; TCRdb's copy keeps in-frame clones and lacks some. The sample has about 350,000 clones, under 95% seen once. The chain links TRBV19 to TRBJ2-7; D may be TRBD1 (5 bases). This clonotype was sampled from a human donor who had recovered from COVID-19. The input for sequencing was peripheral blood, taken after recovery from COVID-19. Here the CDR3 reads CASSTPGPTPYEQYF. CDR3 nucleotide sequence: TGTGCCAGTAGTACCCCAGGGCCGACTCCCTACGAGCAGTACTTC.